This TCR beta chain comes out of a study of T cell repertoires in cytomegalovirus infection. Study overall: Newly reported HLA-C-restricted and thoroughly characterized HLA-B-restricted CMV epitopes were employed. Based on public TCR beta signatures, there were indications of CMV infection and of a matching HLA type.

Comment on this clonotype: Its target is unknown.

TCRdb fed the reads into MiXCR, producing one record per CDR3 protein. Of tens of thousands of distinct CDR3 sequences in the sample, roughly 49% were seen once. The study, taken as a whole, reports: Accumulated public TCR beta family frequency recognized individuals carrying CMV together with the relevant HLA.

With 8 bases removed from V and 3 bases from J, the gap between germline ends came to 19 bases. Germline V gene lookup returns CDR1 SNHLY and CDR2 FYNNEI. The CDR3 consists of 15 residues. The TCR originated in a human donor in good health (CMV status not recorded). Some clones in this sample may be carry-over from other donors' samples. The chain has TRBV2 and TRBJ1-2, with TRBD1 as a possible D gene (6 bases). The source material was CD8+ T cells from cultured PBMCs, sampled from culture after CMV antigen stimulation. The CDR3 bases are TGTGCCAGCTCCAGTCCTTTGGACAGACACTATGGCTACACCTTC. Residues: CASSSPLDRHYGYTF.